This T cell receptor (beta chain) was retrieved from a study of cytomegalovirus exposure and HLA in healthy donors. The overall study: Earlier results showed roughly 120 million unique TCR beta sequences derived from roughly 200 million T cells. Study-level results: The listing of roughly 160 TCR beta chains classed them as cytomegalovirus-associated.

PCR employed 60 Vbeta and 13 Jbeta primers. Method: immunoSEQ multiplex PCR; TCRdb's copy keeps in-frame clones and lacks some. The table has about 250,000 clones, roughly two thirds seen once; the top ten hold 2% to 2.5%. CDR3 length: 15 residues. Germline-derived CDR1 and CDR2 are SGDLS and YYNGEE. V lost 4 bases, J lost 3 bases, and 6 bases stayed unmatched. On this clone itself: No antigen is known for it.

The sample taken for sequencing was PBMCs. This sequence originates from a female donor in good health and CMV-seronegative. The genes are TRBV9 and TRBJ2-1; 8 bases fit TRBD2. CDR3 amino acids: CASSTAGADYNEQFF. CDR3 sequence (DNA): TGTGCCAGCAGCACAGCGGGAGCTGACTACAATGAGCAGTTCTTC.